The 6 T cell receptor beta chains reported below all come from one sample, sequenced in a study of T-cell memory formation after mild COVID-19 (dated by TCRdb to about 2021). Preparation of the library involved 5' RACE. Sequencing was performed on an Illumina NovaSeq 6000. The public reads were run again by TCRdb, first through fastp at Q25 and then through MiXCR, and only productive beta chains were kept. Identical CDR3 proteins give one entry, which carries the most common genes and DNA. The sample includes approximately 100,000 distinct CDR3 sequences, with 11% observed a single time. The ten most abundant clones make up approximately 39% of the sample. Material: PBMCs or a T cell subset sorted from them (not recorded which). The source of these receptors is a man in his late teens or twenties who had mild COVID-19 (a few samples of this study predate the infection). The sample titles of this study are shuffled in the database, so cell type and time point are left out; the donor was told from shared clones.

This clonotype was seen ten or more times. The chain links TRBV4-1 to TRBJ2-2, with D maybe TRBD1 (6 bases). This CDR3 has 13 amino acids. Germline CDR1 and CDR2: MGHRA and YSYEKL. V was clipped by 1 base and J by 9 bases, with 9 bases between them. This CDR3 is CASSQAGGWELFF. CDR3 in DNA: TGCGCCAGCAGCCAAGCTGGGGGCTGGGAGCTGTTTTTT.

This sequence joins TRBV7-3 and TRBJ2-1; 7 nucleotides match TRBD2. Germline CDR1 reads SGHTA; CDR2 reads FQGTGA. Losses at the gene ends were 0 bases for V and 4 bases for J; bases not matched to a gene: 6. The CDR3 runs 16 residues. The CDR3 protein is CASSLTRRGSYNEQFF. The CDR3, as DNA: TGTGCCAGCAGCTTAACCCGGCGGGGGTCTTACAATGAGCAGTTCTTC. The variable domain in full, completed from reference TRBV7-3 and TRBJ2-1, reads GAGVSQTPSNKVTEKGKYVELRCDPISGHTALYWYRQSLGQGPEFLIYFQGTGAADDSGLPNDRFFAVRPEGSVSTLKIQRTERGDSAVYLCASSLTRRGSYNEQFFGPGTRLTVL.

This clonotype turned up a few times. The rearrangement joins TRBV6-5 to TRBJ1-6; D is perhaps TRBD1 (5 bases). The V gene lost 6 bases and the J gene lost 1 base, with 16 bases spanning the gap. Germline loops: CDR1 MNHEY, CDR2 SVGAGI. The length of the CDR3 is 17 residues. CDR3 residues: CASSPYLGGSYNSPLHF. The CDR3 nucleotides are TGTGCCAGCAGCCCCTACCTGGGGGGGTCCTATAATTCACCCCTCCACTTT.

This clonotype was found many times. The chain is built from TRBV12-3 or TRBV12-4 and TRBJ2-4; D not certain. Trimming shortened V by 0 bases and J by 10 bases, and 4 bases separated the two germline ends. The length of the CDR3 is 11 residues. The CDR3 here is CASSLAAIQYF. The CDR3 DNA reads TGTGCCAGCAGTTTAGCAGCAATTCAGTACTTC.

This clonotype was seen only a few times. The V call is TRBV27, the J call TRBJ2-1; 13 positions agree with TRBD2. The CDR3 is 15 amino acids. V lost 8 bases, J lost 10 bases, and 11 bases stayed unmatched. Germline values: CDR1 MNHEY, CDR2 SMNVEV (reference sequence). The chain's CDR3 is CASGLTSGGAKEQFF. In nucleotides, the CDR3 is TGTGCCAGCGGCCTAACTAGCGGGGGGGCAAAGGAGCAGTTCTTC.

This clonotype was seen a few times. Its ends do not fully match the called genes, so a read error is possible. This chain joins TRBV4-1 and TRBJ2-1; D is possibly TRBD2 (5 bases). Per germline, CDR1 MGHRA and CDR2 YSYEKL. There are 14 residues in the CDR3. This CDR3 is CASSQGPSLDERFF. Here the CDR3 DNA reads TGCGCCAGCAGCCAAGGCCCTAGCTTGGATGAGCGGTTCTTC.